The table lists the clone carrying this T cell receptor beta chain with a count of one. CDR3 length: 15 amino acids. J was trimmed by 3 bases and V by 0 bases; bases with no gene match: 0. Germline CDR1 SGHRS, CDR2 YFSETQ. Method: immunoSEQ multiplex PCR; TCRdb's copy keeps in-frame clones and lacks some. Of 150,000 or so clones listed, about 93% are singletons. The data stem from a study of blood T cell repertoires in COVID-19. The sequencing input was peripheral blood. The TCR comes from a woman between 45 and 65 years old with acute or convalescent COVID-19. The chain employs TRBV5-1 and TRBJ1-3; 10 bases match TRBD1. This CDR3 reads CASSLGTGGGNTIYF. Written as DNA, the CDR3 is TGCGCCAGCAGCTTGGGGACAGGGGGTGGAAACACCATATATTTT.